This T cell receptor beta chain was captured in a study of T cells expressing NK-cell markers. Study at large: Seven HCMV-seropositive donors and one seronegative donor made up the eight sequenced donors.

TCRdb processed the 5' RACE reads again and assigns one entry to each CDR3 protein, with no DNA. This sample contains about 460,000 distinct CDR3 sequences. Material for sequencing was blood T cells: a sorted CD56 or NKG2C T cell subset, CD4+ or CD8+ T cells, or bulk PBMC T cells (not recorded which). The TCR comes from a woman between 50 and 59 years old in good health.

CDR3 region: CASSLALSSNQPQHF. V is TRBV7-2 and J is TRBJ1-5. Germline assignment: CDR1 SGHTA and CDR2 FQGNSA. The CDR3 length is 15 residues. Drawing the rest from reference TRBV7-2 and TRBJ1-5, the complete variable domain is GAGVSQSPSNKVTEKGKDVELRCDPISGHTALYWYRQSLGQGLEFLIYFQGNSAPDKSGLPSDRFSAERTGGSVSTLTIQRTQQEDSAVYLCASSLALSSNQPQHFGDGTRLSIL.